Following are 14 T cell receptor beta chains from one sample sequenced in a study of OX40 agonist ivuxolimab in advanced cancers. Generated by immunoSEQ multiplex PCR, the TCRdb table keeps only in-frame clones and is missing some. The repertoire holds 8,500 to 13,000 clones, with 79% as singletons. Sequenced material: CD4+ or CD8+ T cells sorted from blood, taken in a trial of the OX40 agonist ivuxolimab. These TCRs come from an adult with an advanced solid tumor such as melanoma, head and neck, liver or kidney cancer.

The genes are TRBV10-2 and TRBJ2-2; tentatively, D is TRBD2 (5 bases). V shed 0 bases and J shed 5 bases, with 7 bases lying between them. CDR3 length equals 14 residues. Germline V CDR1 and CDR2: WSHSY, SAAADI. CDR3 sequence reads: CASSESRRTGELFF. The CDR3 nucleotides are TGCGCCAGCAGTGAGTCGAGGAGGACCGGGGAGCTGTTTTTT.

This chain links TRBV7-2 with TRBJ2-7; 7 bases line up with TRBD2. The germline CDR1 and CDR2 sequences are SGHTA and FQGNSA. CDR3 size: 14 residues. V lost 1 base to trimming and J lost 6 bases; unmatched junction nucleotides: 6. DNA for the CDR3: TGTGCCAGCAGCTTAGGGGGGGGACTCCTCGAGCAGTACTTC. Translating gives CASSLGGGLLEQYF.

The chain couples TRBV7-8 to TRBJ1-6, with 8 nucleotides matching TRBD1. CDR3 size: 13 residues. After removal of 4 bases from V and 7 bases from J, the junction contained 0 bases not matched to a gene. Germline loops: CDR1 SGHVS, CDR2 FQNEAQ. CDR3 sequence (DNA): TGTGCCAGCAGCTCAGGGGGCAATTCACCCCTCCACTTT. Its translation: CASSSGGNSPLHF.

This chain connects TRBV11-1 to TRBJ2-7; 9 bases align to TRBD2. The CDR3 is made up of 14 amino acids. Germline V gives CDR1 SGHAT, CDR2 FQDESV (reference sequence). The V segment lost 5 bases and the J segment 5 bases; nucleotides outside the gene matches: 7. CDR3 protein: CASSRRGGYHEQYF. In nucleotides, the CDR3 is TGTGCCAGCAGCCGGCGGGGGGGGTATCACGAGCAGTACTTC. The variable domain in full, completed from reference TRBV11-1 and TRBJ2-7, reads EAEVAQSPRYKITEKSQAVAFWCDPISGHATLYWYRQILGQGPELLVQFQDESVVDDSQLPKDRFSAERLKGVDSTLKIQPAELGDSAMYLCASSRRGGYHEQYFGPGTRLTVT.

The chain recombines TRBV19 with TRBJ1-4, with D hard to call. V lost 8 bases and J lost 0, with 10 bases in between. Germline V lookup: CDR1 LNHDA, CDR2 SQIVND (reference sequence). The CDR3 has 14 residues. CDR3 nucleotides: TGTGCCAGTGGGAAAGATGCAACTAATGAAAAACTGTTTTTT. It translates to CASGKDATNEKLFF.

The chain recombines TRBV19 with TRBJ2-3; 15 bases are a match to TRBD2. Germline V gene lookup returns CDR1 LNHDA and CDR2 SQIVND (reference sequence). The V segment lost 5 bases and the J segment 1 base; nucleotides outside the gene matches: 7. CDR3 length equals 18 residues. The CDR3, as DNA: TGTGCCAGTAGTGCCTGGACTAGCGGGAGGGCCGGCACAGATACGCAGTATTTT. It specifies CASSAWTSGRAGTDTQYF.

The gene calls are TRBV6-5 and TRBJ2-2, with TRBD1 identical over 9 bases. The V and J ends lost 6 bases and 5 bases, in that order; junction bases with no gene match: 7. This CDR3 has 15 residues. Germline CDR1 reads MNHEY; CDR2 reads SVGAGI. CDR3: CASRTGTGRTGELFF. The DNA for the CDR3 is TGTGCCAGCAGGACCGGGACAGGGCGGACCGGGGAGCTGTTTTTT.

The V and J genes are TRBV10-1 and TRBJ1-2; D not certain. The CDR3 extends over 13 amino acids. The V gene lost 6 bases and the J gene lost 2 bases, with 10 bases spanning the gap. In germline, CDR1 is WNHNN, CDR2 SYGVQD (reference sequence). The CDR3 bases are TGCGCCAGCAGCCTTGACGGAAACTATGGCTACACCTTC. Protein product: CASSLDGNYGYTF.

This sequence joins TRBV7-9 and TRBJ2-1, with D perhaps matching TRBD1 (6 bases). The CDR3 is 13 amino acids. V gave up 0 bases and J gave up 6 bases, with 6 bases separating them. Looked up from germline, CDR1 is SEHNR and CDR2 is FQNEAQ (reference sequence). Here the CDR3 DNA reads TGTGCCAGCAGCTTAGCAGGGGGCAATGAGCAGTTCTTC. Encoded protein: CASSLAGGNEQFF.

The J gene is TRBJ2-1, the V gene TRBV7-3; TRBD1 aligns across 11 bases. Germline V gene sequence: CDR1 SGHTA, CDR2 FQGTGA. Trimming cost V 2 bases and J 0 bases; bases outside gene matches: 6. The CDR3 covers 18 residues. CDR3 sequence: CASSLVFGTGGSYNEQFF. The CDR3 DNA reads as TGTGCCAGCAGCTTAGTCTTCGGGACAGGGGGCTCCTACAATGAGCAGTTCTTC.

The V and J genes are TRBV27 and TRBJ2-5; 14 positions agree with TRBD2. From germline, CDR1 is MNHEY and CDR2 SMNVEV (reference sequence). The V gene end was trimmed by 3 bases and the J gene end by 5 bases; junction bases not matched to a gene: 2. The CDR3 covers 15 residues. CDR3 sequence: CASSLGLAGVETQYF. The CDR3 nucleotides read TGTGCCAGCAGTTTGGGACTAGCGGGGGTTGAGACCCAGTACTTC.

The V and J genes are TRBV10-1 and TRBJ2-7; tentative D call: TRBD1 (5 bases). V was cut by 5 bases and J by 0 bases, with 11 bases left in between. Germline values: CDR1 WNHNN, CDR2 SYGVQD (reference sequence). The CDR3 is 14 residues long. The CDR3 DNA sequence: TGCGCCAGCAGTAAGGACATGAGCTCCTACGAGCAGTACTTC. This gives the protein CASSKDMSSYEQYF.

The chain carries TRBV5-1 and TRBJ2-1, with 8 positions matching TRBD2. V shed 2 bases, J shed 7 bases, and the junction held 2 bases outside the gene matches. This CDR3 comprises 13 residues. Germline loops: CDR1 SGHRS, CDR2 YFSETQ. The CDR3 nucleotides are TGCGCCAGCAGCTTCGGGGGGGTAAATGAGCAGTTCTTC. Protein: CASSFGGVNEQFF.

The chain carries TRBV28 and TRBJ2-7, with 12 bases fitting TRBD2. The CDR3 consists of 17 residues. The germline gives CDR1 MDHEN, CDR2 SYDVKM. Losses at the gene ends were 7 bases for V and 6 bases for J; bases not matched to a gene: 16. The CDR3: CASNLFRLAGEGGEQYF. DNA for the CDR3: TGTGCCAGCAATCTTTTTAGACTAGCGGGAGAAGGTGGCGAGCAGTACTTC.